Detailed here is one T cell receptor (beta chain). Per the study methods: Counts of nucleated cells, estimated from reference gene primer amplification, were obtained. Sequenced by immunoSEQ multiplex PCR; TCRdb stores in-frame clones only, minus some. That table furnishes V, J and clone size, whereas the DNA furnished D and trimming. The table has roughly 100,000 clones, 81% seen once; the top ten hold less than 45%. These data are taken from a study of blood T cell repertoires in COVID-19. For the study at large: Some COVID-19 samples were acute and others convalescent; all came from the United States, Italy and Spain. Nucleic acid was either cDNA or gDNA, and it came from T cells, B-cell-depleted T cells, or PBMCs.

The ends were cut back, 1 base at V and 3 bases at J, with 8 bases in the middle. Germline CDR1 LNHDA, CDR2 SQIVND (reference sequence). The CDR3 sequence is 14 residues long. The sequenced sample consisted of peripheral blood. The V gene is TRBV19, the J gene TRBJ2-3; unclear D gene. This TCR was recovered from a man older than 75 with acute or convalescent COVID-19. This chain's CDR3 is CASSIAANTDTQYF. CDR3 coding DNA: TGTGCCAGTAGTATAGCAGCGAATACAGATACGCAGTATTTT.